Following are 25 T cell receptor beta chains from one sample sequenced in a study of T cells in Graves' hyperthyroidism and ophthalmopathy. The CDR3 regions of TCR beta were amplified from RNA transcripts. In the first-round RT-PCR of the TCR CDR3, the HTBI primer set was used. TCRdb reanalysed the multiplex PCR reads using MiXCR and keeps one entry per CDR3 protein. In the table there are fewer than 900,000 distinct CDR3 sequences, around 19% of which are singletons. The sample consisted of blood. The receptors originated from a woman between 45 and 65 years old with Graves' hyperthyroidism that later progressed to Graves' ophthalmopathy.

This clonotype has a handful of counts. The rearrangement links TRBV7-9 to TRBJ1-2; tentative D call: TRBD1 (5 bases). Trimming removed 5 bases from V and 7 bases from J, with 11 bases in between. CDR1 and CDR2 from the germline V gene are SEHNR and FQNEAQ (reference sequence). CDR3 length equals 12 residues. In DNA form, the CDR3 reads TGTGCCAGCAGCAAAGGGGCCAGTGGCTACACCTTC. This encodes CASSKGASGYTF.

This clonotype was counted at least ten times. The gene calls are TRBV11-2 and TRBJ2-5, with unresolved D. V shed 5 bases and J shed 5 bases, with 9 bases lying between them. From germline, CDR1 is SGHAT and CDR2 FQNNGV. This CDR3 has 12 residues. CDR3 in amino acids: CASSPTRETQYF. As DNA, the CDR3 is TGTGCCAGCAGCCCAACGCGGGAGACCCAGTACTTC. Combining the CDR3 with reference TRBV11-2 and TRBJ2-5 gives the whole variable domain EAGVAQSPRYKIIEKRQSVAFWCNPISGHATLYWYQQILGQGPKLLIQFQNNGVVDDSQLPKDRFSAERLKGVDSTLKIQPAKLEDSAVYLCASSPTRETQYFGPGTRLLVL.

This chain joins TRBV4-2 and TRBJ2-3; TRBD2 matches at 7 bases. J lost 2 bases, V lost 5 bases, and 7 bases had no gene match. The germline gives CDR1 LGHNA, CDR2 YNFKEQ. This CDR3 spans 15 amino acids. CDR3 residues: CASSAQRGDTDTQYF. The CDR3 coding sequence is TGTGCCAGCAGCGCGCAGCGGGGAGACACAGATACGCAGTATTTT.

The chain links TRBV2 to TRBJ2-4; perhaps TRBD2 as D (6 bases). Trimming took off 11 bases at V and 3 bases at J, with 14 bases between the two ends. In germline, CDR1 is SNHLY, CDR2 FYNNEI. The CDR3 contains 13 residues. In DNA, the CDR3 is TGTGCCGGGGAGGAGGGAGGCAAAAACATTCAGTACTTC. This sequence encodes CAGEEGGKNIQYF.

The rearrangement joins TRBV3-1 to TRBJ2-2; 9 bases agree with TRBD2. Germline loops: CDR1 LGHDT, CDR2 YNNKEL (reference sequence). J lost 5 bases, V lost 0 bases, and 4 bases had no gene match. The CDR3 is 16 residues long. This chain's CDR3 is CASSQEAGGRTGELFF. In DNA, the CDR3 is TGTGCCAGCAGCCAAGAAGCGGGGGGAAGGACCGGGGAGCTGTTTTTT.

This clonotype was found a few times. The chain links TRBV7-6 to TRBJ2-1; TRBD2 matches at 10 bases. V shed 3 bases and J 7 bases; nucleotides not matched to a gene: 15. Germline V lookup: CDR1 SGHVS, CDR2 FNYEAQ. The length of the CDR3 is 18 residues. The CDR3 sequence: CASSLRGNSGGPNNEQFF. Written as DNA, the CDR3 is TGTGCCAGCAGCTTGAGGGGGAATAGCGGGGGGCCCAATAATGAGCAGTTCTTC.

The V call is TRBV10-2, the J call TRBJ1-5; 8 nucleotides agree with TRBD1. V dropped 0 bases and J dropped 0; count of bases not matched to a gene: 7. This CDR3 spans 18 amino acids. Germline V CDR1 and CDR2: WSHSY, SAAADI. CDR3 nucleotide sequence: TGCGCCAGCAGTGAGTCGAGGCAGGGGGCGAATAGCAATCAGCCCCAGCATTTT. Translating gives CASSESRQGANSNQPQHF.

The chain carries TRBV9 and TRBJ2-2, with D perhaps given as TRBD1 or TRBD2 (6 bases each). Germline V gene data show CDR1 as SGDLS and CDR2 as YYNGEE. V was cut by 0 bases and J by 2 bases, with 11 bases left in between. The CDR3 is 16 residues long. The CDR3 sequence: CASSVGGDKNTGELFF. The CDR3 bases are TGTGCCAGCAGCGTAGGGGGGGACAAAAACACCGGGGAGCTGTTTTTT.

The chain carries TRBV5-1 and TRBJ1-2; TRBD1 agrees at 9 bases. The CDR3 is made up of 15 amino acids. V shed 0 bases and J 6 bases; nucleotides not matched to a gene: 6. Germline CDR1 is SGHRS and CDR2 is YFSETQ. The CDR3 DNA reads as TGCGCCAGCAGCTTGGAGGGACAGGGAACGAATGGCTACACCTTC. Its protein product is CASSLEGQGTNGYTF.

This clonotype was recorded at least ten times. CDR3 region: CASSPLSGYGYTF. The CDR3, as DNA: TGTGCCAGCAGTCCCCTTAGCGGCTATGGCTACACCTTC. V gene TRBV12-3 or TRBV12-4 combines with J gene TRBJ1-2; D uncertain. V gave up 5 bases and J gave up 4 bases, with 11 bases separating them. CDR3 length: 13 residues.

Points on this clonotype: An end of the junction differs from the germline gene, which may be a read error. The chain links TRBV7-9 to TRBJ2-2, with D possibly being TRBD1 or TRBD2 (5 bases each). This CDR3 comprises 16 residues. Germline CDR1 and CDR2: SEHNR and FQNEAQ (reference sequence). The CDR3: CASSLKQVPNTGEPFF. CDR3 bases: TGTGCCAGCAGCCTCAAACAGGTCCCGAACACCGGGGAGCCGTTTTTT.

This clonotype has ten or more counts. Here the CDR3 DNA reads TGTGCCAGCAGTGGGACTCCGACAGGGATAAGAGAGACCCAGTACTTC. Amino acid sequence: CASSGTPTGIRETQYF. The chain recombines TRBV6-1 with TRBJ2-5; 7 nucleotides match TRBD1. This CDR3 spans 16 amino acids. From germline, CDR1 is MNHNS and CDR2 SASEGT. V was pared by 4 bases and J by 4 bases, with 12 bases of the junction left unmatched.

The V gene is TRBV16, the J gene TRBJ2-7; D is undetermined. Per germline, CDR1 KGHSY and CDR2 FQNENV. Trimming removed 1 base at V and 5 bases at J, with 9 bases between. The CDR3 runs to 13 residues. In DNA, the CDR3 is TGTGCCAGCAGCCAATTAGAGAGTGACGAGCAGTACTTC. Translating it yields CASSQLESDEQYF.

The chain couples TRBV5-4 to TRBJ2-1, with 8 bases lining up with TRBD2. Germline V gene lookup returns CDR1 SGHNT and CDR2 YYREEE (reference sequence). The CDR3 has 17 residues. J lost 0 bases, V lost 5 bases, and 10 bases had no gene match. CDR3 nucleotides: TGTGCCAGCAGAAAGAGCGGGGGCCACGTCTCCTACAATGAGCAGTTCTTC. It is translated as CASRKSGGHVSYNEQFF.

The CDR3 protein is CSARGTGTELSTEAFF. CDR3 nucleotide sequence: TGCAGTGCTAGAGGGACCGGGACAGAGCTAAGCACTGAAGCTTTCTTT. V usage is TRBV20-1 and J usage is TRBJ1-1, with 7 positions matching TRBD1. With V trimmed by 1 base and J by 4 bases, 12 bases remained unmatched. This CDR3 is 16 amino acids long. The germline CDR1 and CDR2 sequences are DFQATT and SNEGSKA (reference sequence).

This clonotype was found many times. V usage is TRBV14 and J usage is TRBJ2-7; a possible D gene is TRBD1 (5 bases). Trimming removed 3 bases at V and 0 bases at J, with 12 bases between. The V gene's germline CDR1 is SGHDN and CDR2 FVKESK. This CDR3 contains 15 residues. The DNA of the CDR3 is TGTGCCAGCAGCCACCGCGGACAAAGCTCCTACGAGCAGTACTTC. Residues: CASSHRGQSSYEQYF.

This clonotype was seen ten or more times. The chain uses TRBV7-9 and TRBJ1-5; a possible D gene is TRBD1 (6 bases). Trimming pared 5 bases from V and 6 bases from J, leaving 14 bases between. Germline values: CDR1 SEHNR, CDR2 FQNEAQ (reference sequence). The CDR3 contains 14 residues. In nucleotides, the CDR3 is TGTGCCAGCAGCCGAGAGGGGGTCGGTCAGCCCCAGCATTTT. Translation: CASSREGVGQPQHF.

This clonotype was found many times. The chain links TRBV12-5 to TRBJ1-2; 8 nucleotides align to TRBD1. There are 20 residues in the CDR3. V trimming: 3 bases; J trimming: 3 bases; junction bases outside the gene matches: 21. Germline CDR1 LGHNT, CDR2 FRNRAP. The CDR3 protein is CASGFVLQGVKPTTDYGYTF. As DNA, the CDR3 is TGTGCTAGTGGTTTCGTTTTACAGGGGGTAAAACCCACTACGGACTATGGCTACACCTTC.

This clonotype was counted at least ten times. CDR3 loop: CASSFPGQGKTYEQYF. The DNA for the CDR3 is TGTGCCAGCAGCTTCCCGGGACAGGGCAAAACCTACGAGCAGTACTTC. The chain joins TRBV7-9 to TRBJ2-7; 9 nucleotides match TRBD1. The CDR3 covers 16 residues. The V segment lost 3 bases and the J segment 2 bases; nucleotides outside the gene matches: 8. CDR1 and CDR2 (germline): SEHNR, FQNEAQ (reference sequence).

With regard to this clonotype: This could be a read error, since a much larger clone is one nucleotide away. The gene calls are TRBV20-1 and TRBJ1-4, with D hard to call. V dropped 3 bases and J dropped 4 bases, with 12 bases sitting between them. Germline CDR1 reads DFQATT; CDR2 reads SNEGSKA (reference sequence). This CDR3 is built from 14 residues. The CDR3 nucleotides read TGCAGTGCTAGCTCTGACGGTCGTAATGAAAAACTGTTTTTT. This codes for CSASSDGRNEKLFF.

This clonotype was picked up a small number of times. This chain uses TRBV20-1 with TRBJ2-5, with TRBD2 matching 10 bases. J was trimmed by 5 bases and V by 2 bases; bases with no gene match: 8. Germline V gene sequence: CDR1 DFQATT, CDR2 SNEGSKA (reference sequence). The CDR3 sequence is 15 residues long. The CDR3 region has the DNA TGCAGTGCTAGAACCCAAGCGGGGGGGCAGGAGACCCAGTACTTC. Protein product: CSARTQAGGQETQYF.

This clonotype appeared many times. The gene calls are TRBV11-2 and TRBJ2-1, with D possibly TRBD2 on 5 matching bases. The V gene's germline CDR1 is SGHAT and CDR2 FQNNGV. The V end was cut by 2 bases, the J end by 7 bases, with 9 bases between. The length of the CDR3 is 13 residues. Written as DNA, the CDR3 is TGTGCCAGCAGCTTACCCGAGGGTAATGAGCAGTTCTTC. Translating it yields CASSLPEGNEQFF.

This clonotype was counted many times. The V gene is TRBV6-1, the J gene TRBJ2-5, with a weak D call TRBD1 (6 bases). The germline V gene encodes CDR1 MNHNS and CDR2 SASEGT. Trimming stripped 5 bases from V and 4 bases from J, with 14 bases between. The CDR3 is 14 residues long. The CDR3 region is CASSYGQGLETQYF. The CDR3 DNA follows: TGTGCCAGCAGTTACGGCCAGGGGCTAGAGACCCAGTACTTC.

This sequence joins TRBV29-1 and TRBJ1-1; tentatively, D is TRBD1 (5 bases). CDR3 size: 13 residues. Germline V lookup: CDR1 SQVTM, CDR2 ANQGSEA. V was cut by 6 bases and J by 1 base, with 12 bases left in between. The CDR3 bases are TGCAGCGTCCTCCCACAGGCGAACACTGAAGCTTTCTTT. As protein: CSVLPQANTEAFF. The complete variable domain, with remaining parts taken from reference TRBV29-1 and TRBJ1-1, reads SAVISQKPSRDICQRGTSLTIQCQVDSQVTMMFWYRQQPGQSLTLIATANQGSEATYESGFVIDKFPISRPNLTFSTLTVSNMSPEDSSIYLCSVLPQANTEAFFGQGTRLTVV.

This clonotype was counted ten times or more. The rearrangement uses TRBV18 and TRBJ2-1; possible D gene TRBD2, 6 bases. CDR1 is KGHSH, CDR2 LQKENI, per germline. CDR3 size: 16 residues. Deletions cut 3 bases from V and 6 bases from J, with 18 bases between. Written as DNA, the CDR3 is TGTGCCAGCTCACCGTCGGCGGCAAGAGCGGGCAATGAGCAGTTCTTC. As protein: CASSPSAARAGNEQFF.